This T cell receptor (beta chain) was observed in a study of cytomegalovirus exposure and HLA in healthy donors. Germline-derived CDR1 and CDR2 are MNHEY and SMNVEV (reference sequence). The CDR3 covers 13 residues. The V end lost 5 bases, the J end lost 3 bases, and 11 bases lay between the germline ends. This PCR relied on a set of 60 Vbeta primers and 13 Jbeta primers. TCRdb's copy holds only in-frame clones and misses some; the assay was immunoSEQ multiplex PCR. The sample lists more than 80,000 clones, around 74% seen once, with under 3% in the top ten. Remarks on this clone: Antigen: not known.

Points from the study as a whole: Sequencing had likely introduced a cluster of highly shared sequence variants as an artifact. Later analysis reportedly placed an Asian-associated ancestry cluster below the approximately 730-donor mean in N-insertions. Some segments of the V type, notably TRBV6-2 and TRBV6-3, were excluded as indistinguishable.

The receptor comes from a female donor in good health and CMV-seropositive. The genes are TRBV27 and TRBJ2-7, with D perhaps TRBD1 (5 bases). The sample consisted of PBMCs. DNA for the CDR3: TGTGCCAGCAGTCGTCGACAGCACTACGAGCAGTACTTC. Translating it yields CASSRRQHYEQYF.